This T cell receptor beta chain was profiled in a study of liver allograft versus peripheral blood T cells. About the research overall: The study compared liver allograft T cell receptor repertoires against peripheral blood repertoires of liver transplant recipients. Study-level results: Liver allograft repertoires of T cell receptors reportedly diverged from peripheral blood repertoires.

About this clonotype: Its antigen is as yet unknown. Just one base apart from a much larger clone, this may be a read error.

TCRdb redid the calling of the reads with MiXCR, one entry per CDR3 protein. The sample consists of 9,500 to 12,000 distinct CDR3 sequences, 20% to 25% of them appearing once. Trimming left V 2 bases short and J 6 bases short, with 8 bases between. CDR1 SGHTA and CDR2 FQGNSA come from the germline V gene. CDR3 length: 14 amino acids. The TCR originated in a human patient who had a liver transplant. Some of the T cells may derive from the graft donor. The chain couples TRBV7-2 to TRBJ1-6; weak D call: TRBD1 (5 bases). The CDR3 nucleotides read TGTGCCAGCAGCTTACAGGGTAGTAATTCACCCCTCCACTTT. It yields the protein CASSLQGSNSPLHF.